This T cell receptor beta chain was identified during a study of T cell responses to AZD1222 COVID-19 vaccine. The CDR3 runs 17 residues. Per the germline V gene, CDR1 is SGHRS and CDR2 is YFSETQ. Trimming left V 4 bases short and J 2 bases short, with 21 bases between. Here immunoSEQ multiplex PCR was the method, and the copy in TCRdb shows in-frame clones only, minus some. This table holds some 140,000 clones, approximately 92% found once. Sequenced here: peripheral blood, sampled on day 0 of AZD1222 vaccination. This TCR came from an adult in good health. The chain has TRBV5-1 and TRBJ1-2; a weak D match, TRBD1 (6 bases). Written as DNA, the CDR3 is TGCGCCAGCAGCCGGGGGGCAGAAGCCCTTCGGAACTATGGCTACACCTTC. Amino acids: CASSRGAEALRNYGYTF.